Each of the 7 T cell receptor beta chains below was sequenced from the same sample in a study of blood T cell repertoires in COVID-19. Repertoires were generated with immunoSEQ multiplex PCR, while TCRdb's copy carries only in-frame clones and drops some. The sample gives approximately 300,000 clones, around 89% of which show up once; over 5% is in the top ten. The source material was peripheral blood. The origin of the receptors is a woman between 50 and 59 years old with COVID-19, enrolled during active disease.

This chain joins TRBV29-1 and TRBJ2-2, with 12 bases that match TRBD1. Germline V gives CDR1 SQVTM, CDR2 ANQGSEA. The CDR3 totals 14 residues. V gave up 7 bases and J gave up 6 bases; unmatched junction bases: 6. The CDR3 bases are TGCAGCGGACCGGGACAGGGGGCCGCCGGGGAGCTGTTTTTT. It translates to CSGPGQGAAGELFF.

This chain links TRBV11-3 with TRBJ1-1, with D tentatively TRBD1 (6 bases). V was clipped by 4 bases and J by 1 base, with 22 bases between them. CDR3 length: 18 residues. CDR1 and CDR2 from the germline V gene are SGHNT and YENEEA. The CDR3 loop reads CASSSRRAGTNRNTEAFF. CDR3 nucleotide sequence: TGTGCCAGCAGCTCCCGCCGGGCCGGGACAAACCGGAACACTGAAGCTTTCTTT.

The V call is TRBV6-2 or TRBV6-3, the J call TRBJ1-2; 8 bases are a match to TRBD1. The V and J ends lost 4 bases and 8 bases, in that order; junction bases with no gene match: 18. The CDR3 runs to 17 residues. Germline CDR1 and CDR2: MNHEY and SVGEGT. The chain's CDR3 is CASSSTGLFDRGRGYTF. CDR3 bases: TGTGCCAGCAGTTCTACTGGACTATTCGACAGGGGAAGGGGCTACACCTTC.

The V call is TRBV24-1, the J call TRBJ2-7, with 7 bases matching TRBD2. In germline, CDR1 is KGHDR, CDR2 SFDVKD. The V and J ends lost 4 bases and 0 bases, in that order; junction bases with no gene match: 5. CDR3 size: 15 residues. The CDR3 sequence: CATSDHRDYSYEQYF. For the CDR3, the DNA is TGTGCCACCAGTGACCACCGGGACTACTCCTACGAGCAGTACTTC.

The chain is built from TRBV15 and TRBJ2-1; D possibly corresponds to TRBD2 (6 bases). Germline assignment: CDR1 LNHNV and CDR2 YYDKDF (reference sequence). The CDR3 covers 15 residues. The V gene lost 0 bases and the J gene lost 6 bases, with 12 bases spanning the gap. The CDR3 reads CATSRETGVLNEQFF. The CDR3 DNA reads as TGTGCCACCAGCAGAGAGACGGGAGTCCTCAATGAGCAGTTCTTC.

The chain couples TRBV18 to TRBJ2-4; TRBD2 might be the D (5 bases). This CDR3 has 14 amino acids. Germline V lookup: CDR1 KGHSH, CDR2 LQKENI. Trimming pared 3 bases from V and 5 bases from J, leaving 11 bases between. This CDR3 reads CASSPGGPENIQYF. The CDR3 DNA is TGTGCCAGCTCACCCGGCGGGCCCGAAAACATTCAGTACTTC.

The chain couples TRBV30 to TRBJ2-3, with TRBD1 matching over 7 bases. Germline V gene lookup returns CDR1 GTSNPN and CDR2 SVGIG (reference sequence). V gave up 4 bases and J gave up 3 bases; unmatched junction bases: 7. There are 14 residues in the CDR3. In DNA form, the CDR3 reads TGTGCCTGGACCATGGGACAGTTGACAGATACGCAGTATTTT. This gives the protein CAWTMGQLTDTQYF.